These 30 T cell receptor beta chains were all obtained from the same sample, sequenced in a study of T cells of healthy individuals. MiXCR, run by TCRdb on the 5' RACE reads, gives a single entry per CDR3 protein. The profile covers around 79,000 distinct CDR3 sequences, with 4% to 5.5% appearing a single time and 7.5% to 8% taken by the ten largest. Receptor source: a female donor in good health.

Many counts were recorded for this clonotype. The chain has TRBV9 and TRBJ2-1, with 7 bases identical to TRBD1. This CDR3 has 14 amino acids. Germline loops: CDR1 SGDLS, CDR2 YYNGEE. Germline trimming cut 0 bases from V and 5 bases from J; bases unmatched to any gene: 2. CDR3 protein: CASSVGQGDNEQFF. For the CDR3, the DNA is TGTGCCAGCAGCGTAGGACAGGGTGACAATGAGCAGTTCTTC.

This clonotype was seen only a few times. This chain uses TRBV9 with TRBJ2-2; no firm D call. V lost 0 bases to trimming and J lost 7 bases, with 4 bases between them. Germline V CDR1 and CDR2: SGDLS, YYNGEE. This CDR3 region has 12 residues. The CDR3 DNA is TGTGCCAGCAGCGTAGAAGTCGGGGAGCTGTTTTTT. Its translation: CASSVEVGELFF.

This chain connects TRBV5-1 to TRBJ2-1, with D unclear. The CDR3 extends over 14 amino acids. Between the trimmed V and J ends, which lost 4 bases and 4 bases, there was a span of 12 bases. Germline assignment: CDR1 SGHRS and CDR2 YFSETQ. The CDR3 sequence: CASSVSVSYNEQFF. As DNA, the CDR3 is TGCGCCAGCAGCGTTTCAGTCTCATACAATGAGCAGTTCTTC.

This clonotype was seen a handful of times. This sequence joins TRBV10-3 and TRBJ1-1, with a weak D call TRBD1 (5 bases). Germline lookup yields CDR1 ENHRY and CDR2 SYGVKD. The CDR3 length is 13 residues. Trimming took off 7 bases at V and 1 base at J, with 10 bases between the two ends. CDR3 nucleotides: TGTGCCATCACCCAACAGGAGAACACTGAAGCTTTCTTT. Its protein product is CAITQQENTEAFF.

This clonotype was observed many times. The V and J genes are TRBV14 and TRBJ1-2; TRBD1 might be the D (5 bases). The ends were cut back, 1 base at V and 6 bases at J, with 21 bases in the middle. This CDR3 region has 17 residues. The V gene's germline CDR1 is SGHDN and CDR2 FVKESK. The CDR3: CASSQGYTPREADGYTF. CDR3 nucleotide sequence: TGTGCCAGCAGCCAAGGGTATACTCCCAGGGAAGCTGATGGCTACACCTTC.

This clonotype was found many times. This chain joins TRBV29-1 and TRBJ2-7, with D possibly TRBD2 on 6 matching bases. Trimming removed 5 bases at V and 2 bases at J, with 13 bases between. There are 13 residues in the CDR3. Germline loops: CDR1 SQVTM, CDR2 ANQGSEA. The CDR3 bases are TGCAGCGTTAGTGGCGGGGAAACCTACGAGCAGTACTTC. It yields the protein CSVSGGETYEQYF.

This clonotype occurred many times. The J gene is TRBJ2-5, the V gene TRBV7-8; D unresolved. Trimming took off 0 bases at V and 1 base at J, with 3 bases between the two ends. The CDR3 totals 13 residues. CDR1 is SGHVS, CDR2 FQNEAQ, per germline. In DNA form, the CDR3 reads TGTGCCAGCAGCTTAGCCACCCAAGAGACCCAGTACTTC. It translates to CASSLATQETQYF.

This clonotype appeared many times. The chain employs TRBV6-2 or TRBV6-3 and TRBJ2-5, with D unresolved. The V end lost 6 bases, the J end lost 2 bases, and 13 bases lay between the germline ends. The CDR3 contains 14 residues. The germline V gene encodes CDR1 MNHEY and CDR2 SVGEGT. The CDR3, as DNA: TGTGCCAGCAGCCGGCCCCCGAATCAAGAGACCCAGTACTTC. Amino acid sequence: CASSRPPNQETQYF.

The chain recombines TRBV6-4 with TRBJ2-1; no firm D call. Germline CDR1 MRHNA, CDR2 SNTAGT. This CDR3 spans 13 amino acids. V lost 2 bases and J lost 10, with 12 bases in between. This chain's CDR3 is CASSDGLGSEQFF. Here the CDR3 DNA reads TGTGCCAGCAGTGACGGTCTGGGAAGCGAGCAGTTCTTC.

The V and J genes are TRBV21-1 and TRBJ1-2; TRBD1 is the table's D call and was not checked against the DNA. TRBV21-1 is reported as a pseudogene. The CDR3 is made up of 17 amino acids. CDR3 sequence reads: CASSKGNGGVGPLGYTF. The CDR3 nucleotides are TGTGCCAGCAGCAAAGGAAACGGGGGCGTAGGCCCCCTTGGCTACACCTTC.

This clonotype was counted many times. The rearrangement uses TRBV5-6 and TRBJ2-1, with a tentative D call TRBD2 (5 bases). This CDR3 contains 16 residues. Trimming shortened V by 0 bases and J by 8 bases, and 18 bases separated the two germline ends. The germline V gene has CDR1 SGHDT and CDR2 YYEEEE. Here the CDR3 reads CASSLGLTTIAHEQFF. DNA for the CDR3: TGTGCCAGCAGCTTGGGGCTGACTACCATCGCCCATGAGCAGTTCTTC.

This clonotype has a handful of counts. The chain recombines TRBV7-9 with TRBJ2-1, with D perhaps TRBD1 (5 bases). Trimming took off 2 bases at V and 4 bases at J, with 12 bases between the two ends. The CDR3 is made up of 15 amino acids. Germline V gene data show CDR1 as SEHNR and CDR2 as FQNEAQ (reference sequence). The CDR3, as DNA: TGTGCCAGCAGCTTACTTCCAGGGCTTTACAATGAGCAGTTCTTC. Its translation: CASSLLPGLYNEQFF.

This clonotype was counted at least ten times. The V call is TRBV6-1, the J call TRBJ2-4; tentatively, D is TRBD1 or TRBD2 (6 bases each). V was shortened by 3 bases and J by 8 bases, with 23 bases between the two germline ends. Germline CDR1 reads MNHNS; CDR2 reads SASEGT. The CDR3 runs to 17 residues. CDR3 DNA sequence: TGTGCCAGCAGTGATCGCTCGTCGTTTGAGGGGGGAGACATTCAGTACTTC. It yields the protein CASSDRSSFEGGDIQYF.

This chain connects TRBV27 to TRBJ2-2, with D perhaps TRBD2 (6 bases). The germline V gene encodes CDR1 MNHEY and CDR2 SMNVEV (reference sequence). The length of the CDR3 is 14 residues. Trimming pared 6 bases from V and 1 base from J, leaving 9 bases between. CDR3 nucleotides: TGTGCCAGCAGGGAGGGACTGAACACCGGGGAGCTGTTTTTT. The encoded protein is CASREGLNTGELFF.

Written as DNA, the CDR3 is TGTGCCAGCGGAGACCGGAGGGGGTACACTGAAGCTTTCTTT. Translation: CASGDRRGYTEAFF. The chain uses TRBV28 and TRBJ1-1; a weak D match, TRBD1 (6 bases). Germline V gene data show CDR1 as MDHEN and CDR2 as SYDVKM. The V end lost 8 bases, the J end lost 3 bases, and 16 bases lay between the germline ends. The CDR3 loop spans 14 amino acids.

This clonotype has ten or more counts. The chain is built from TRBV11-2 and TRBJ2-1, with 11 bases fitting TRBD2. The CDR3 loop spans 21 amino acids. Per germline, CDR1 SGHAT and CDR2 FQNNGV. The junction had 19 bases not matched to a gene; V was cut back by 3 bases and J by 3 bases. This CDR3 reads CASSFDETSGTTISLYNEQFF. In DNA, the CDR3 is TGTGCCAGCAGCTTTGATGAGACTAGCGGGACTACAATCTCCCTCTACAATGAGCAGTTCTTC.

This clonotype was seen a handful of times. The chain is built from TRBV5-1 and TRBJ2-1; TRBD2 is a possible D gene (6 bases). V was trimmed by 5 bases and J by 3 bases, leaving 18 bases between them. Per the germline V gene, CDR1 is SGHRS and CDR2 is YFSETQ. This CDR3 comprises 16 residues. CDR3 region: CASRHLWRGLYNEQFF. CDR3 bases: TGCGCCAGCAGGCATTTGTGGCGGGGACTCTACAATGAGCAGTTCTTC.

Only a few counts were recorded for this clonotype. The chain couples TRBV18 to TRBJ1-1; tentative D call: TRBD1 (5 bases). With 0 bases removed from V and 1 base from J, the gap between germline ends came to 6 bases. The CDR3 totals 14 residues. Germline lookup yields CDR1 KGHSH and CDR2 LQKENI. CDR3 protein: CASSPPGTNTEAFF. In DNA, the CDR3 is TGTGCCAGCTCACCACCTGGGACGAACACTGAAGCTTTCTTT.

V and J are TRBV28 and TRBJ1-2; 7 bases match TRBD1. This CDR3 spans 15 amino acids. Germline loops: CDR1 MDHEN, CDR2 SYDVKM. V was clipped by 3 bases and J by 0 bases; unmatched bases: 4. In nucleotides, the CDR3 is TGTGCCAGCAGTTTGGGGGACAGTTCTAACTATGGCTACACCTTC. Its protein is CASSLGDSSNYGYTF.

This clonotype turned up a few times. The CDR3 protein is CASSFWAARFPMNTEAFF. The CDR3 DNA follows: TGTGCCAGCAGTTTTTGGGCAGCCCGATTCCCTATGAACACTGAAGCTTTCTTT. The genes are TRBV28 and TRBJ1-1; D unclear. The V and J ends lost 3 bases and 0 bases respectively, with 20 bases between them. The CDR3 loop spans 18 amino acids. Germline loops: CDR1 MDHEN, CDR2 SYDVKM.

The chain combines TRBV6-5 with TRBJ1-3; D gene ambiguous. Between the trimmed V and J ends, which lost 0 bases and 4 bases, there was a span of 13 bases. The CDR3 extends over 16 amino acids. The germline CDR1 and CDR2 sequences are MNHEY and SVGAGI. CDR3 amino acids: CASSYSTLSGGNTIYF. In DNA, the CDR3 is TGTGCCAGCAGTTACTCGACCCTCTCTGGCGGAAACACCATATATTTT.

This clonotype showed up many times. The chain employs TRBV4-2 and TRBJ2-2, with D possibly called TRBD1 or TRBD2 (5 bases each). The V gene lost 4 bases and the J gene lost 3 bases, with 15 bases spanning the gap. Germline CDR1 LGHNA, CDR2 YNFKEQ. The CDR3 length is 16 residues. In DNA, the CDR3 is TGTGCCAGCAGCCTGCCCCCGGGGCCGTACACCGGGGAGCTGTTTTTT. Its translation is CASSLPPGPYTGELFF.

There are many counts of this clonotype. This sequence joins TRBV29-1 and TRBJ1-2; no clear D. Per the germline V gene, CDR1 is SQVTM and CDR2 is ANQGSEA. This CDR3 is built from 11 residues. CDR3 DNA: TGCGGGTGCTCGAAGATTGGAGGCTACACCTTC. It encodes CGCSKIGGYTF.

This clonotype was observed at least ten times. This sequence joins TRBV7-2 and TRBJ1-1, with D unresolved. V dropped 2 bases and J dropped 6 bases, with 7 bases sitting between them. The germline V gene encodes CDR1 SGHTA and CDR2 FQGNSA. This CDR3 comprises 12 residues. CDR3 DNA: TGTGCCAGCAGCTTATCTGTCGCTGAAGCTTTCTTT. It codes for CASSLSVAEAFF.

This clonotype has a handful of counts. The V and J genes are TRBV3-1 and TRBJ2-1; unclear D gene. Germline V gene data show CDR1 as LGHDT and CDR2 as YNNKEL (reference sequence). The CDR3 loop spans 16 amino acids. Trimming stripped 8 bases from V and 0 bases from J, with 17 bases between. CDR3 bases: TGTGCCAGCGCTCCAAGTTCCTGGTACTCCTACAATGAGCAGTTCTTC. Translating it yields CASAPSSWYSYNEQFF.

The chain is built from TRBV5-1 and TRBJ1-5, with 11 bases lining up with TRBD1. Germline assignment: CDR1 SGHRS and CDR2 YFSETQ. V was pared by 4 bases and J by 6 bases, with 9 bases of the junction left unmatched. The CDR3 sequence is 16 residues long. CDR3 residues: CASSLGTGGRGQPQHF. DNA for the CDR3: TGCGCCAGCAGCCTCGGGACAGGGGGACGGGGTCAGCCCCAGCATTTT.

This clonotype was detected ten times or more. DNA for the CDR3: TGTGCCAGCAGCTTAGGAGGGGGGAATCAGCCCCAGCATTTT. Its translation: CASSLGGGNQPQHF. The chain employs TRBV7-9 and TRBJ1-5, with D tentatively TRBD1 (6 bases). Deletions cut 1 base from V and 4 bases from J, with 8 bases between. The CDR3 has 14 amino acids. CDR1 and CDR2 from the germline V gene are SEHNR and FQNEAQ (reference sequence).

This clonotype appeared a few times. The V call is TRBV9, the J call TRBJ1-1; D is undetermined. There are 13 residues in the CDR3. Trimming stripped 4 bases from V and 2 bases from J, with 9 bases between. Germline V gives CDR1 SGDLS, CDR2 YYNGEE. CDR3 DNA: TGTGCCAGCAGCCCTCGTCATAACACTGAAGCTTTCTTT. Amino acids: CASSPRHNTEAFF.

This clonotype was counted at least ten times. This rearrangement joins TRBV18 to TRBJ2-3; no clear D. The CDR3 covers 14 residues. Per the germline V gene, CDR1 is KGHSH and CDR2 is LQKENI. V dropped 1 base and J dropped 0 bases, with 5 bases sitting between them. The CDR3 here is CASSPLQSTDTQYF. Written as DNA, the CDR3 is TGTGCCAGCTCACCACTACAGAGCACAGATACGCAGTATTTT. Variable domain in full (rest from reference TRBV18 and TRBJ2-3): NAGVMQNPRHLVRRRGQEARLRCSPMKGHSHVYWYRQLPEEGLKFMVYLQKENIIDESGMPKERFSAEFPKEGPSILRIQQVVRGDSAAYFCASSPLQSTDTQYFGPGTRLTVL.

This clonotype was seen only a few times. The chain is built from TRBV7-9 and TRBJ1-4; D is unresolved. Trimming shortened V by 2 bases and J by 4 bases, and 11 bases separated the two germline ends. CDR3 length: 15 amino acids. CDR1 and CDR2 (germline): SEHNR, FQNEAQ (reference sequence). For the CDR3, the DNA is TGTGCCAGCAGCTTATCCCTCGGGAGTAATGAAAAACTGTTTTTT. Translating gives CASSLSLGSNEKLFF.